Sequencing of this T cell receptor (beta chain) was carried out in a study of PD-1 blockade in classical Hodgkin lymphoma. This CDR3 is 14 amino acids long. Trimming took off 2 bases at V and 4 bases at J, with 11 bases between the two ends. CDR1 is MNHEY, CDR2 SMNVEV, per germline (reference sequence). Note on this clone: Other DNA sequences in this sample translate to the same CDR3.

Time point specified: cycle 4 day 1 (C4D1), after less than 7 weeks of nivolumab. All patients relapsed after autologous stem cell transplantation, and brentuximab vedotin exposure varied. Using immunoSEQ multiplex PCR, the repertoire was profiled, and TCRdb retains in-frame clones only, with some absent. The data hold 20,000 or so clones, with roughly 80% observed a single time. This clonotype originated in a human donor with classical Hodgkin lymphoma. The chain is built from TRBV27 and TRBJ1-2, with D possibly matching TRBD1 (6 bases). The starting material was peripheral blood mononuclear cells (PBMCs), obtained before the fourth cycle of nivolumab. The CDR3, as DNA: TGTGCCAGCAGTTTAGGGCCAGGGGTCTATGGCTACACCTTC. Translating gives CASSLGPGVYGYTF.